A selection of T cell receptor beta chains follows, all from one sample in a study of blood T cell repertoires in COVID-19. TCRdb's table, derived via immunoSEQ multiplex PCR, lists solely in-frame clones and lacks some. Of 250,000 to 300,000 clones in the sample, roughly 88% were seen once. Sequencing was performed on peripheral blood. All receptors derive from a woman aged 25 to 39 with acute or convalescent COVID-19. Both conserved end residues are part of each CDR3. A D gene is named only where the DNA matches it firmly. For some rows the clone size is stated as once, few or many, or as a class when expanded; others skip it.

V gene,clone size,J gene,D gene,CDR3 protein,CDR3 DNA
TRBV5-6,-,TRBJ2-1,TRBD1,CASSFNRGNEQFF,TGTGCCAGCAGCTTTAACAGGGGCAATGAGCAGTTCTTC
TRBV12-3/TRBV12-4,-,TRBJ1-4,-,CASSIAREKLFF,TGTGCCAGCAGTATAGCCAGGGAAAAACTGTTTTTT
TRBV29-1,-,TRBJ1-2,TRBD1,CSVAEGAAFYGYTF,TGCAGCGTCGCGGAGGGGGCGGCTTTTTATGGCTACACCTTC
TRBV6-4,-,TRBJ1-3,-,CASSGEGGRGPNSGNTIYF,TGTGCCAGCAGTGGGGAGGGAGGACGGGGGCCAAACTCTGGAAACACCATATATTTT
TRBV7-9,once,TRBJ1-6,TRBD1,CASSSRGGQGNSPLHF,TGTGCCAGCAGCTCGAGGGGGGGACAGGGTAATTCACCCCTCCACTTT
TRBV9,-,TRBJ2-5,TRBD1,CASSGGQSNQETQYF,TGTGCCAGCAGCGGGGGACAGAGCAACCAAGAGACCCAGTACTTC
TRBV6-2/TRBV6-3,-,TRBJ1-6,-,CASSPGHGTVNSPLHF,TGTGCCAGCAGTCCGGGACACGGGACCGTAAATTCACCCCTCCACTTT
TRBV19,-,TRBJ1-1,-,CASSFTNTEAFF,TGTGCCAGTAGTTTCACAAACACTGAAGCTTTCTTT
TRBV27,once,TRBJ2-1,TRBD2,CASGGTRLAGLYNEQFF,TGTGCCAGCGGGGGGACTCGACTAGCGGGACTCTACAATGAGCAGTTCTTC
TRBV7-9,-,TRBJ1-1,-,CASSLNTGNTEAFF,TGTGCCAGCAGCTTAAACACGGGGAACACTGAAGCTTTCTTT
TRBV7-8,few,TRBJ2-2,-,CATGPGRTGELFF,TGTGCCACCGGACCAGGGCGGACCGGGGAGCTGTTTTTT
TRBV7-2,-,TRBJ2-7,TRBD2,CASSLHSGRAYEQYF,TGTGCCAGCAGTTTACATAGCGGGAGGGCCTACGAGCAGTACTTC
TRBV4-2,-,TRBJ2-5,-,CASSQERWETQYF,TGTGCCAGCAGCCAAGAGAGGTGGGAGACCCAGTACTTC
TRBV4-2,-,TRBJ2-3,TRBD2,CASSQASGSTDTQYF,TGTGCCAGCAGCCAAGCTAGCGGGAGCACAGATACGCAGTATTTT
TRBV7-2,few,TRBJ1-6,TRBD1,CASSLNRGNSPLHF,TGTGCCAGCAGCTTAAACAGGGGAAATTCACCCCTCCACTTT
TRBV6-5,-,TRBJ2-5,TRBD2,CASRLAGVETQYF,TGTGCCAGCAGGCTAGCGGGCGTAGAGACCCAGTACTTC
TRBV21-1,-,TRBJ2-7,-,CASTESMGPTYEQYF,TGTGCCAGCACCGAGTCGATGGGCCCTACCTACGAGCAGTACTTC
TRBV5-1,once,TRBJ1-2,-,CASSQGSGYTF,TGCGCCAGCAGCCAGGGCTCTGGCTACACCTTC
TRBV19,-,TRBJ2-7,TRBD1,CASSQDRADYEQYF,TGTGCCAGTAGTCAGGACAGGGCAGACTACGAGCAGTACTTC
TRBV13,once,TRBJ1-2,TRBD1,CASSFGTGGVYGYTF,TGTGCCAGCAGCTTCGGGACAGGGGGGGTTTATGGCTACACCTTC
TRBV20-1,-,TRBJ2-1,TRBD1,CSASRVSGQLYSEQFF,TGCAGTGCTAGTCGCGTTTCGGGACAGCTCTACAGTGAGCAGTTCTTC
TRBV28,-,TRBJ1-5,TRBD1,CASSLPRGLYQPQHF,TGTGCCAGCAGTTTGCCCAGGGGGCTATATCAGCCCCAGCATTTT
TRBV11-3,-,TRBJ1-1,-,CASSRASLTGYTEAFF,TGTGCCAGCAGCCGCGCCAGTTTGACAGGCTACACTGAAGCTTTCTTT
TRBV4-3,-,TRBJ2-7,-,CASSQSRQSYEQYF,TGCGCCAGCAGCCAATCGCGACAGTCCTACGAGCAGTACTTC
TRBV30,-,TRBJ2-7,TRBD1,CAWSGTGATYEQYF,TGTGCCTGGAGCGGGACAGGGGCTACCTACGAGCAGTACTTC
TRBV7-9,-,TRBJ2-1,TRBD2,CASSPLTSVDEQFF,TGTGCCAGCAGCCCTCTCACTAGCGTCGATGAGCAGTTCTTC
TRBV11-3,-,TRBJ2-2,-,CASSLGLAGRAGELFF,TGTGCCAGCAGCTTGGGATTGGCGGGAAGGGCCGGGGAGCTGTTTTTT
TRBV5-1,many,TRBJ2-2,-,CASRERTLNTGELFF,TGCGCCAGCAGAGAGCGGACCCTAAACACCGGGGAGCTGTTTTTT
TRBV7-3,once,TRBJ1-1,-,CASSLKGMNTEAFF,TGTGCCAGCAGCTTGAAGGGGATGAACACTGAAGCTTTCTTT
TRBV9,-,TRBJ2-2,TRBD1,CASSVGTGSSAGELFF,TGTGCCAGCAGCGTCGGGACAGGGAGTAGCGCCGGGGAGCTGTTTTTT
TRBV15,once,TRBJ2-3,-,CATSRELRVAATDTQYF,TGTGCCACCAGCAGAGAACTCCGGGTAGCGGCCACAGATACGCAGTATTTT
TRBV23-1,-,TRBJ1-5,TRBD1,CASSQGTGKDLQHF,TGCGCCAGCAGTCAGGGGACAGGGAAAGATCTCCAGCATTTT
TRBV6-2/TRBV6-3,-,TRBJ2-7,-,CASSDPGVASSYEQYF,TGTGCCAGCAGTGACCCAGGGGTAGCCTCCTCCTACGAGCAGTACTTC
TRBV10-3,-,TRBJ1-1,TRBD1,CAIGSQGPEAFF,TGTGCCATCGGGTCACAGGGGCCTGAAGCTTTCTTT
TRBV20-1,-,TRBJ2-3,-,CSASNASTDTQYF,TGCAGTGCTAGTAACGCGAGCACAGATACGCAGTATTTT
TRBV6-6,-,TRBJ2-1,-,CASSSGEGDNEQFF,TGTGCCAGCAGTTCAGGGGAAGGCGACAATGAGCAGTTCTTC
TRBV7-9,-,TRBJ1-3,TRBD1,CASSRRTGGLNGNTIYF,TGTGCCAGCAGCCGCCGGACAGGGGGTTTGAATGGAAACACCATATATTTT
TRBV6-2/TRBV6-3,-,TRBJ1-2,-,CASSYSTGHNYGYTF,TGTGCCAGCAGTTACTCGACGGGACACAACTATGGCTACACCTTC
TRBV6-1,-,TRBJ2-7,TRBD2,CASTAPSGSNTLVF,TGTGCCAGCACCGCGCCTAGCGGGAGTAATACCCTCGTCTTC
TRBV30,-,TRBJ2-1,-,CAWSAAWRSYNEQFF,TGTGCCTGGAGCGCCGCCTGGCGGTCCTACAATGAGCAGTTCTTC
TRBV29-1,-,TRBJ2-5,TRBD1,CSVITGGRKETQYF,TGCAGCGTTATTACAGGGGGGCGGAAAGAGACCCAGTACTTC
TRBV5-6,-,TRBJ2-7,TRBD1,CASSTDRGQYEQYF,TGTGCCAGCAGCACGGACAGGGGGCAATACGAGCAGTACTTC
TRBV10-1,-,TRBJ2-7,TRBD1,CASSYGTAYEQYF,TGCGCCAGCAGTTACGGGACAGCCTACGAGCAGTACTTC
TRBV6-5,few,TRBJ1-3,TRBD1,CASRTNRGPGNTIYF,TGTGCCAGCAGAACGAACAGGGGGCCTGGAAACACCATATATTTT
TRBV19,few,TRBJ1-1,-,CASNTGFVNTEAFF,TGTGCCAGTAATACAGGGTTTGTGAACACTGAAGCTTTCTTT
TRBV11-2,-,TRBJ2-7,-,CASSPQTDYEQYF,TGTGCCAGCAGCCCCCAGACAGACTACGAGCAGTACTTC
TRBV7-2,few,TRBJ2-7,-,CASSLDRTYEQYF,TGTGCCAGCAGCTTAGACAGAACCTACGAGCAGTACTTC
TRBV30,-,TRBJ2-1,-,CAWSSGEYNEQFF,TGTGCCTGGAGTTCGGGGGAGTACAATGAGCAGTTCTTC
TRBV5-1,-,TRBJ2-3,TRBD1,CASSLSQGVSDTQYF,TGCGCCAGCAGCTTGAGTCAGGGGGTTTCAGATACGCAGTATTTT